A single T cell receptor beta chain is shown here with its context. Its antigen is still unknown. Germline CDR1 reads SNHLY; CDR2 reads FYNNEI. The CDR3 contains 15 residues. Trimming stripped 2 bases from V and 4 bases from J, with 12 bases between. These data are taken from a study of siplizumab effects on memory and regulatory T cells. General study points: In siplizumab conditions, mappable alloreactive CD4+ clones averaged about 69% Treg-derived, against under 30% in controls. Researchers could map only a minor fraction of alloreactive clones to unstimulated subsets.

About 100,000 TCR templates underwent assay in each sample. The repertoire was sequenced with immunoSEQ multiplex PCR; TCRdb's copy has only in-frame clones and lacks some. The repertoire holds around 86,000 clones, with over 85% as singletons. The V gene is TRBV2, the J gene TRBJ2-1; D unresolved. The clonotype originates from a human donor in good health. Source material: non-Treg CD4+ T cells sorted from blood. The CDR3 sequence: CASSEMGRNYNEQFF. CDR3 sequence (DNA): TGTGCCAGCAGTGAAATGGGTCGAAATTACAATGAGCAGTTCTTC. The complete variable domain, with remaining parts taken from reference TRBV2 and TRBJ2-1, reads EPEVTQTPSHQVTQMGQEVILRCVPISNHLYFYWYRQILGQKVEFLVSFYNNEISEKSEIFDDQFSVERPDGSNFTLKIRSTKLEDSAMYFCASSEMGRNYNEQFFGPGTRLTVL.